The clone carrying this T cell receptor (beta chain) was observed a single time. The cohort comprised adults aged 18 to 89 years residing in under 25 US areas. This sample is drawn from a study of blood T cell repertoires in COVID-19. Study overall: Material from acute and convalescent COVID-19 was sourced from the United States, Italy and Spain. From T cells, B-cell-depleted T cells, or PBMCs came the material, which was cDNA or gDNA.

The CDR3 sequence is 15 residues long. Trimming cost V 1 base and J 3 bases, with 10 bases left between them. CDR1 and CDR2 from the germline V gene are MGHRA and YSYEKL. Study processing details: Quantification of nucleated cells was approximated via reference gene primer amplification. The repertoire was sequenced with immunoSEQ multiplex PCR; TCRdb's copy has only in-frame clones and lacks some. V, J and clone size reflect that table, while D and trimming were determined from the DNA. The sample holds about 230,000 clones, roughly 86% seen once. The sample was PBMCs or T cells enriched from blood (not recorded which). The J gene is TRBJ1-5, the V gene TRBV4-1; unclear D gene. The clonotype was recovered from a woman aged 30 to 39 with acute COVID-19. The CDR3 here is CASSQGQAINQPQHF. The CDR3 region has the DNA TGCGCCAGCAGCCAAGGGCAGGCCATCAATCAGCCCCAGCATTTT.